A selection of T cell receptor beta chains follows, all from one sample in a study of CD8+ T cells in alopecia areata. Assay: immunoSEQ multiplex PCR; the TCRdb copy retains only in-frame clones and omits some. The table records around 29,000 clones, over 60% of them present only once. Material: NKG2D-low CD8+ T cells sorted from blood. These receptor sequences come from a human donor with alopecia areata. The CDR3 runs from the conserved cysteine through the conserved F or W. D genes are given only for firm matches. Size is stated for part of the rows, as once, few or many counts, or as a class when the clone is expanded.

NA	NA	TRBV29-1	TRBJ2-7	TGCAGCGTTGAAGATCCTCTAACCGACAACTCCTACGAGCAGTACTTC	CSVEDPLTDNSYEQYF
NA	once	TRBV4-1	TRBJ2-7	TGCGCCAGCAGCCAAGATCTAAGTACCGAGCAGTACTTC	CASSQDLSTEQYF
TRBD2	once	TRBV15	TRBJ2-3	TGTGCCACCAGCACCGGGACTAGCGGGGATACGCAGTATTTT	CATSTGTSGDTQYF
NA	NA	TRBV30	TRBJ1-1	TGTGCCGGGATACAGGTCATCACTGAAGCTTTCTTT	CAGIQVITEAFF
NA	NA	TRBV5-1	TRBJ2-1	TGCGCCAGCAGCCTGGAAGGCGTCTCCTACAATGAGCAGTTCTTC	CASSLEGVSYNEQFF
NA	NA	TRBV2	TRBJ2-1	TGTGCCAGCAGGGAACAACAGGGTAGATTTAAGGAAAATGAGCAGTTCTTC	CASREQQGRFKENEQFF
NA	NA	TRBV6-5	TRBJ2-7	TGTGCCAGCAGTTACCAGTCCAACGGGGGAGGCGAGCAGTACTTC	CASSYQSNGGGEQYF
TRBD2	NA	TRBV5-4	TRBJ2-7	TGTGCCAGCAGCTTGGTACTAGCGGGGGCCTACGAGCAGTACTTC	CASSLVLAGAYEQYF
TRBD1	medium-sized	TRBV19	TRBJ2-3	TGTGCCAGTAGTGCACTACAGGGGTCAGATACGCAGTATTTT	CASSALQGSDTQYF
NA	NA	TRBV4-1	TRBJ2-5	TGCGCCAGCAGCCAAGATCGGGGACCCGGGGAGACCCAGTACTTC	CASSQDRGPGETQYF
NA	NA	TRBV7-3	TRBJ2-3	TGTGCCAGCAGCTTTGTGGGGGCCAGGGATACGCAGTATTTT	CASSFVGARDTQYF
NA	NA	TRBV27	TRBJ2-7	TGTGCCAGCAGTTCAGACCCAAACCCCTACGAGCAGTACTTC	CASSSDPNPYEQYF
NA	NA	TRBV5-1	TRBJ2-7	TGCGCCAGCAGCTTACGGGGGTCCTACGAGCAGTACTTC	CASSLRGSYEQYF
NA	NA	TRBV15	TRBJ2-5	TGTGCCACCAGCAGAGTGGAAGGGTACGAGACCCAGTACTTC	CATSRVEGYETQYF
NA	once	TRBV30	TRBJ1-1	TGTGCCTGGAGTGAAACCCGACTGGGCGTAGTGGGGAACACTGAAGCTTTCTTT	CAWSETRLGVVGNTEAFF
TRBD1	NA	TRBV30	TRBJ1-1	TGTGCCTGGGGAGGACAGGGGAGTACTCCGGTACCTGAAGCTTTCTTT	CAWGGQGSTPVPEAFF
NA	NA	TRBV10-1	TRBJ2-7	TGCGCCAGCATGAGTATTCCGACAGAGCCCTACGGGCAGTACTTC	CASMSIPTEPYGQYF
NA	NA	TRBV5-1	TRBJ2-7	TGCGCCAGCAGGGGAGACAGTTACGAGCAGTACTTC	CASRGDSYEQYF
TRBD1	NA	TRBV5-1	TRBJ2-3	TGCGCCAGCACCGAGACAGGGGGCGCAACTAGCACAGATACGCAGTATTTT	CASTETGGATSTDTQYF
TRBD1	NA	TRBV6-1	TRBJ2-7	TGTGCCAGCAGTGGAACTATGGGACAGCTCTTCTACGAGCAGTACTTC	CASSGTMGQLFYEQYF
NA	NA	TRBV4-1	TRBJ2-6	TGCGCCAGCAGCCAAGATGGGGCAGCCTCTGGGGCCAACGTCCTGACTTTC	CASSQDGAASGANVLTF
TRBD2	NA	TRBV7-6	TRBJ2-1	TGTGCCAGCAGCCCCCACAGCGGGGGTATCTATGAGCAGTTCTTC	CASSPHSGGIYEQFF
NA	medium-sized	TRBV6-1	TRBJ2-6	TGTGCCAGCAGTGTCACAGGGTCTGGGGCCAACGTCCTGACTTTC	CASSVTGSGANVLTF
TRBD1	NA	TRBV30	TRBJ2-7	TGTGCCTGGAGTGTCGGGACAGGGGGGGCCTACGAGCAGTACTTC	CAWSVGTGGAYEQYF